This T cell receptor (beta chain) was recorded in a study of radiotherapy plus CTLA-4 blockade in lung cancer. About this clone itself: Its antigen is undetermined.

Data came from immunoSEQ multiplex PCR; TCRdb stores just in-frame clones and leaves some out. Among 90,000 or so clones listed, roughly four fifths were seen once. Findings of the study overall: Expansion of tumor-derived TCR clones was observed in blood after radiotherapy plus ipilimumab.

CDR3 length: 14 amino acids. Per the germline V gene, CDR1 is MNHEY and CDR2 is SMNVEV (reference sequence). The V and J ends lost 6 bases and 1 base respectively, with 12 bases between them. The source material was peripheral blood, sampled from a patient treated with radiotherapy plus ipilimumab. This TCR derives from a human donor with non-small cell lung cancer who had stable disease on radiotherapy plus ipilimumab. The rearrangement uses TRBV27 and TRBJ1-1; D gene uncertain. CDR3 region: CASRASTPNTEAFF. The DNA of the CDR3 is TGTGCCAGCAGGGCCAGTACCCCGAACACTGAAGCTTTCTTT.